The 21 T cell receptor beta chains reported below all come from one sample, sequenced in a study of tumor-infiltrating lymphocytes in primary liver carcinoma. Between 20 and 30 mg of unsorted bulk tissue served as the source from which RNA and DNA were co-extracted. A constant-region primer served to make TCR beta cDNA from around 540 ng total RNA. Three-round nested multiplex PCR performed with slightly modified ARM-PCR produced the TCR beta libraries. Each of the first two PCR rounds ran around 10 cycles with TRBV1-TRBV30 forward and C-beta reverse primers. TCRdb recomputed calls from the multiplex PCR reads with MiXCR, one row per CDR3 protein. The table lists about 48,000 distinct CDR3 sequences, roughly 77% of them singletons. The sequenced sample was liver tumor tissue from sampling region 3. Sample subset: tumor region T3, left-lateral pole. These TCRs come from a man aged 40-55 years with primary liver carcinoma and hepatitis B virus infection.

On this clonotype itself: One end of the junction fails to match germline, which may point to a read error. The chain couples TRBV11-2 to TRBJ2-7, with a weak D call TRBD1 (5 bases). Germline assignment: CDR1 SGHAT and CDR2 FQNNGV. The CDR3 contains 12 residues. The CDR3 spells CASSLLWGEQRF. DNA for the CDR3: TGTGCCAGCAGCCTCCTATGGGGCGAGCAGCGCTTC.

V usage is TRBV12-3 or TRBV12-4 and J usage is TRBJ1-6, with TRBD1 identical over 8 bases. V gave up 4 bases and J gave up 5 bases; unmatched junction bases: 4. CDR3 length equals 15 residues. The CDR3 nucleotides read TGTGCCAGCAGTTCCAGGACAGGGCATAATTCACCCCTCCACTTT. Its translation is CASSSRTGHNSPLHF.

In regard to this clonotype: One end of the junction fails to match germline, which may point to a read error. The chain uses TRBV5-6 and TRBJ2-2; 7 positions agree with TRBD1. The CDR3 totals 15 residues. CDR1 and CDR2 from the germline V gene are SGHDT and YYEEEE. CDR3 sequence reads: CASSLRQGRAGELVF. For the CDR3, the DNA is TGCGCCAGCAGCTTGCGACAGGGAAGGGCCGGGGAGCTGGTTTTT.

As for this clonotype: The junction departs from germline at one end; a sequencing error may be responsible. This rearrangement joins TRBV29-1 to TRBJ1-2; possibly TRBD1 for D (5 bases). Germline V gene lookup returns CDR1 SQVTM and CDR2 ANQGSEA. CDR3 length: 12 residues. In nucleotides, the CDR3 is TGCAGCGTTACCCAGACAGTAGACGGCTACGCCTTC. Its protein product is CSVTQTVDGYAF.

The chain couples TRBV4-2 to TRBJ1-1; TRBD1 might be the D (6 bases). V shed 2 bases and J shed 4 bases, with 11 bases lying between them. The germline CDR1 and CDR2 sequences are LGHNA and YNFKEQ. The CDR3 sequence is 14 residues long. CDR3 nucleotides: TGTGCCAGCAGCCAACTGAGAGGGGGCACTGAAGCTTTCTTT. Protein product: CASSQLRGGTEAFF.

There are a few counts of this clonotype. The CDR3 reads CASSPNLGTGRFNNEQFF. CDR3 in DNA: TGTGCCAGCTCACCAAACCTGGGGACAGGGAGGTTCAACAATGAGCAGTTCTTC. The rearrangement links TRBV18 to TRBJ2-1, with 9 positions matching TRBD1. The CDR3 is 18 residues long. The V gene's germline CDR1 is KGHSH and CDR2 LQKENI. V trimming: 2 bases; J trimming: 5 bases; junction bases outside the gene matches: 13.

For this clonotype: A junction end diverges from the germline sequence, so it may reflect a read error. This chain uses TRBV10-1 with TRBJ2-2; D might be TRBD2 (7 bases). The CDR3 covers 15 residues. Germline V CDR1 and CDR2: WNHNN, SYGVQD (reference sequence). The CDR3: CASSVAGAGAGELFF. CDR3 coding DNA: TGCGCCAGCAGTGTGGCGGGGGCGGGCGCCGGGGAGCTGTTTTTC.

On this clonotype itself: A much bigger clone sits one base away, suggesting this may be a read error. This sequence joins TRBV28 and TRBJ1-4; the D is unclear. Trimming took 6 bases from V and 8 from J, leaving 19 bases between them. CDR1 MDHEN and CDR2 SYDVKM come from the germline V gene. This CDR3 is 15 amino acids long. The CDR3 coding sequence is TGTGCCAGCAGCAACCCGGGGAGAGGGAGGGAAAAACTGTTTTTT. As protein: CASSNPGRGREKLFF. The full variable domain, rest sourced from reference TRBV28 and TRBJ1-4, is DVKVTQSSRYLVKRTGEKVFLECVQDMDHENMFWYRQDPGLGLRLIYFSYDVKMKEKGDIPEGYSVSREKKERFSLILESASTNQTSMYLCASSNPGRGREKLFFGSGTQLSVL.

A word on this clonotype: This likely comes from a read error, as the CDR3 has no conserved phenylalanine or tryptophan at its end. The DNA is omitted, as the CDR3 cannot be located on it reliably, and the CDR3 follows TCRdb's listing. This chain connects TRBV5-1 to TRBJ1-6; the table's D call, TRBD1, was not checked against the DNA. CDR1 and CDR2 (germline): SGHRS, YFSETQ. The CDR3 has 14 residues if both end residues are counted. The CDR3: CASSLRTGVSLLHS.

On this clonotype: Germline and junction disagree at one end, which may indicate a read error. The chain carries TRBV13 and TRBJ1-2, with 7 bases lining up with TRBD1. The CDR3 has 11 amino acids. The germline gives CDR1 PRHDT, CDR2 FYEKMQ (reference sequence). The CDR3 protein is CASSLGQDSTF. The CDR3 DNA reads as TGTGCCAGCAGTTTAGGACAGGACTCCACCTTC.

V is TRBV6-1 and J is TRBJ2-3, with D possibly TRBD2 on 6 matching bases. The CDR3 has 16 amino acids. Germline V gene data show CDR1 as MNHNS and CDR2 as SASEGT. Trimming shortened V by 5 bases and J by 3 bases, and 18 bases separated the two germline ends. This CDR3 reads CASSPRNGGTTDTQYF. The CDR3 DNA reads TGTGCCAGCAGTCCCCGGAATGGCGGGACGACAGATACGCAGTATTTT.

This clonotype was recorded a few times. The junction shows a germline mismatch at one end, possibly a read error. The genes are TRBV6-1 and TRBJ2-1, with a weak D call TRBD1 (7 bases). CDR3 length: 13 amino acids. Germline V gene data show CDR1 as MNHNS and CDR2 as SASEGT. As DNA, the CDR3 is TGTGCCGGCAGTGAAGGCGGCCAGGGGGGGCAGTTCTTC. Amino acids: CAGSEGGQGGQFF.

To note about this clonotype: One base away lies a much larger clone, so this may be a sequencing read error. This sequence joins TRBV6-1 and TRBJ2-7, with 11 bases that match TRBD1. Germline V gives CDR1 MNHNS, CDR2 SASEGT. The CDR3 is 16 residues long. CDR3 sequence: CAGSELGQGGSYEQYF. CDR3 coding DNA: TGTGCCGGCAGTGAGTTGGGACAGGGGGGATCCTACGAGCAGTACTTC.

To note about this clonotype: No conserved phenylalanine or tryptophan ends this CDR3, so it is likely a read error. No DNA is shown, since the ends of the CDR3 on it are uncertain; the CDR3 is the one TCRdb lists. V usage is TRBV11-2 and J usage is TRBJ1-4; no DNA check was done on the table's D call, TRBD1. The CDR3 is 14 amino acids long, termini counted. Germline values: CDR1 SGHAT, CDR2 FQNNGV. This CDR3 is CASSLEVGDEKLLY.

For this clonotype: Mismatch with germline at one junction end may stem from a read error. This chain uses TRBV6-1 with TRBJ2-1; D might be TRBD2 (6 bases). Germline CDR1 reads MNHNS; CDR2 reads SASEGT. The CDR3 sequence is 14 residues long. CDR3 in DNA: TGTGCCAGCACCGGGATTAGCGGTTACAAAGAGCAGTTCTTC. This sequence encodes CASTGISGYKEQFF.

On this clonotype: Its ends do not fully match the called genes, so a read error is possible. The J gene is TRBJ2-3, the V gene TRBV7-8; D not resolved. This CDR3 contains 14 residues. Germline V gene sequence: CDR1 SGHVS, CDR2 FQNEAQ. This chain's CDR3 is CDSSTIPSTDTQYF. The DNA of the CDR3 is TGTGACAGCAGCACAATACCAAGCACAGATACGCAGTATTTT.

The CDR3 coding sequence is TGTGCCAGCATGAGCGGACCGGAGAAGCCCCAGTATTTT. Amino acid sequence: CASMSGPEKPQYF. V gene TRBV6-6 combines with J gene TRBJ1-5, with TRBD2 as a possible D gene (5 bases). TRBJ2-3 explains the end of the DNA better; the J call may be wrong. CDR1 and CDR2 from the germline V gene are MNHNY and SVGAGI (reference sequence). The CDR3 spans 13 residues.

This clonotype was recorded many times. The chain couples TRBV28 to TRBJ2-7; 7 bases align to TRBD2. Per germline, CDR1 MDHEN and CDR2 SYDVKM. CDR3 size: 13 residues. V was clipped by 6 bases and J by 1 base; unmatched bases: 3. Here the CDR3 reads CASSPGGSYEQYF. Here the CDR3 DNA reads TGTGCCAGCAGCCCGGGGGGTTCCTACGAGCAGTACTTC.

As to this clonotype: No conserved phenylalanine or tryptophan ends this CDR3, so it is likely a read error. The chain combines TRBV6-6 with TRBJ2-5; 12 bases fit TRBD2. Germline V CDR1 and CDR2: MNHNY, SVGAGI (reference sequence). The ends lost 5 bases at V and 4 bases at J; junction bases unmatched: 8. There are 16 residues in the CDR3. CDR3 protein: CASSDKTSGSLETQYL. Written as DNA, the CDR3 is TGTGCCAGCAGTGACAAGACTAGCGGGAGTTTAGAGACCCAGTACTTA.

The genes are TRBV29-1 and TRBJ2-7; tentatively, D is TRBD2 (6 bases). With 2 bases removed from V and 5 bases from J, the gap between germline ends came to 28 bases. CDR1 and CDR2 (germline): SQVTM, ANQGSEA. The CDR3 has 18 residues. CDR3 loop: CSVESLGGITGVEDEQYF. The CDR3 bases are TGCAGCGTTGAAAGTCTCGGGGGAATTACCGGCGTGGAGGACGAGCAGTACTTC.

Turning to this clonotype: Mismatch with germline at one junction end may stem from a read error. This CDR3 reads CASCYSFGGHSTNEQFF. The CDR3 nucleotides read TGTGCCAGCTGTTACTCTTTCGGGGGACATTCTACGAATGAGCAGTTCTTC. The chain recombines TRBV6-5 with TRBJ2-1; perhaps D is TRBD1 or TRBD2 (6 bases each). CDR1 is MNHEY, CDR2 SVGAGI, per germline. There are 17 residues in the CDR3.